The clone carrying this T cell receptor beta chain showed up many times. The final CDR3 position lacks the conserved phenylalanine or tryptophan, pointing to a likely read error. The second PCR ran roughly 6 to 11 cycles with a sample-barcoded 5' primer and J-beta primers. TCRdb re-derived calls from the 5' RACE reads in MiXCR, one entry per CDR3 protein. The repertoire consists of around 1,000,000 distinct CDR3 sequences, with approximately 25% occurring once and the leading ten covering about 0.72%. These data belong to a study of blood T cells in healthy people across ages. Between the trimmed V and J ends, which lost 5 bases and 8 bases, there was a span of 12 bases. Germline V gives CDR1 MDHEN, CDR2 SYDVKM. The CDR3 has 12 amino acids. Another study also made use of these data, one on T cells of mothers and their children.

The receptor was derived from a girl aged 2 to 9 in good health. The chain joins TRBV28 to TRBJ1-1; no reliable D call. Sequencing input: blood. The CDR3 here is CASSPLLGEAFL. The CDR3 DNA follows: TGTGCCAGCAGTCCCCTTTTGGGGGAAGCTTTCCTT.